This T cell receptor (beta chain) was sequenced in a study of T-cell memory formation after mild COVID-19 (TCRdb year 2021). Regarding the study in general: Most TCR sequence clusters were specific to one of the two donors. Longitudinal TCRalpha and TCRbeta repertoire sequencing tracked T-cell clones expanding and contracting after mild COVID-19 in two donors. Two young, previously healthy adult volunteers, one female and one male, were included in the cohort.

Ficoll-Paque density gradient centrifugation was used to isolate PBMCs. CDR1 MRHNA and CDR2 SNTAGT were looked up in the germline V gene. CDR3 length: 13 amino acids, cysteine to phenylalanine. The CDR3 DNA has 39 bases and is translated from base 1. V loses 6 bases, J loses 8 bases, and the germline ends lie 16 bases apart. This clonotype has only a few counts. The specificity of this receptor is unknown. Base-call qualities are not available, and no considerably larger clone is one nucleotide away. The investigation overall reported the following: Clones contracting from day 15 to 85 had balanced CD4/CD8 phenotypes, while a second wave expanding from day 15 to 37 was biased towards CD4+. Some responding clones were detected in pre-infection memory, which suggested that pre-existing cross-reactive memory T cells had joined the SARS-CoV-2 response. Whether the second-wave clones peaking on day 37 were SARS-CoV-2 specific was not confirmed. Only two mild cases were covered by the study, and larger cohorts that include severe cases with pre-infection samples were considered necessary. Contracting CD4+ clones turned up mainly in the CM and EM memory subsets, whereas EMRA was where CD8+ clones were enriched.

These reads were obtained on an Illumina NovaSeq 6000. cDNA libraries for TCRalpha and TCRbeta were prepared by 5'RACE using constant-segment primers, with sample barcodes and unique molecular identifiers added. RNA was extracted from every sample with Trizol reagent. Library amplification was performed in two PCR steps, and a second sample barcode and Illumina TruSeq adapters were introduced in the second step. The libraries were sequenced on an Illumina NovaSeq using 2 x 150 bp paired-end reads. As for the original processing: With migec v1.2.7, reads were demultiplexed and then collapsed into UMI-guided consensus sequences. With mixcr v2.1.11, UMI consensuses were aligned to TRA and TRB V and J templates and assembled into clonotypes. Clonotypes were classified as expanded or contracted when called significant by both edgeR and NoisET, with noise models trained on biological replicates. For edgeR calls, a false discovery rate-adjusted p below 0.01 and a log2 fold-change threshold of 1 were applied. PCA with hierarchical clustering of max-normalized trajectories of the 1000 most abundant clonotypes was used as exploratory dynamics analysis. Separately sequenced CD4+ and CD8+ repertoires were used to assign the CD4 or CD8 phenotype of responding clones. TCRdb reran the public reads through fastp at Q25 and MiXCR, keeping productive beta chains. One record per CDR3 amino acid sequence lists the most common genes and DNA. The V and J calls follow TCRdb's processing rather than the paper's. The sample has approximately 300,000 distinct CDR3 sequences on record, under 8.5% of them singletons. The ten largest make up roughly 22% of the sample.

The sequence joins TRBV6-4 to TRBJ1-2; a tentative D match to TRBD1 spans 6 bases. This sequence originates from a man younger than 35 who had mild COVID-19 (a few samples of this study predate the infection). The sample titles of this study are shuffled in the database, so cell type and time point are left out; the donor was told from shared clones. The sequenced material came from PBMCs or a T cell subset sorted from them (not recorded which). The DNA sequence follows: TGTGCCAGCAGATCACAGGGTGTAGGAGGCTACACCTTC. Its protein is CASRSQGVGGYTF.